These 19 T cell receptor beta chains came from one sample sequenced in a study of T cells in Graves' hyperthyroidism and ophthalmopathy. The source material, RNA transcripts, was used to amplify TCR beta CDR3 regions. HTBI primers were the set used in a first-round RT-PCR of the TCR CDR3. TCRdb called the multiplex PCR reads again in MiXCR, with one record for every CDR3 protein. The sample records roughly 530,000 distinct CDR3 sequences, approximately 17% being singletons. The sequenced sample was blood. Source of these receptors: a woman younger than 35 with Graves' ophthalmopathy.

This clonotype appeared many times. The CDR3 region is CASSGMGGWGGSVNEQFF. CDR3 in DNA: TGTGCCAGCAGTGGAATGGGGGGGTGGGGTGGTAGCGTCAATGAGCAGTTCTTC. This chain links TRBV2 with TRBJ2-1; 7 nucleotides match TRBD2. Germline V gives CDR1 SNHLY, CDR2 FYNNEI. CDR3 size: 18 residues. V trimming: 4 bases; J trimming: 6 bases; junction bases outside the gene matches: 18.

The V gene is TRBV7-6, the J gene TRBJ2-2; the D is unclear. V gave up 2 bases and J gave up 3 bases, with 7 bases separating them. The V gene's germline CDR1 is SGHVS and CDR2 FNYEAQ. This CDR3 region has 14 residues. The CDR3 here is CASSLHGHTGELFF. The CDR3 DNA sequence: TGTGCCAGCAGCTTACATGGACACACCGGGGAGCTGTTTTTT.

This clonotype was detected only a few times. The chain links TRBV5-1 to TRBJ1-2; 8 bases match TRBD1. CDR1 and CDR2 from the germline V gene are SGHRS and YFSETQ. After removal of 8 bases from V and 6 bases from J, the junction contained 6 bases not matched to a gene. The CDR3 covers 12 residues. This CDR3 is CASKQGVDGYTF. The CDR3 nucleotides are TGCGCCAGTAAACAGGGGGTCGATGGCTACACCTTC.

This clonotype was recorded a few times. The chain joins TRBV29-1 to TRBJ1-2; D is possibly TRBD1 (6 bases). This CDR3 is 16 amino acids long. The ends were cut back, 3 bases at V and 1 base at J, with 18 bases in the middle. Per the germline V gene, CDR1 is SQVTM and CDR2 is ANQGSEA. CDR3 nucleotide sequence: TGCAGCGTTGAGGGTTCGACAGGAAAGATTAACTATGGCTACACCTTC. It encodes CSVEGSTGKINYGYTF. Full variable domain (missing parts from reference TRBV29-1 and TRBJ1-2): SAVISQKPSRDICQRGTSLTIQCQVDSQVTMMFWYRQQPGQSLTLIATANQGSEATYESGFVIDKFPISRPNLTFSTLTVSNMSPEDSSIYLCSVEGSTGKINYGYTFGSGTRLTVV.

This clonotype was seen at least ten times. CDR3: CASSLRTSGSGHEQFF. CDR3 DNA sequence: TGTGCCAGCAGCCTCCGGACTAGCGGGTCTGGGCATGAGCAGTTCTTC. The genes are TRBV7-2 and TRBJ2-1; 11 nucleotides line up with TRBD2. This CDR3 spans 16 amino acids. V dropped 5 bases and J dropped 8; count of bases not matched to a gene: 11. CDR1 is SGHTA and CDR2 is FQGNSA in the germline V gene.

This clonotype was counted between two and nine times. The chain carries TRBV7-3 and TRBJ2-1, with 14 bases fitting TRBD2. This CDR3 region has 17 residues. The germline gives CDR1 SGHTA, CDR2 FQGTGA. V shed 5 bases, J shed 9 bases, and the junction held 12 bases outside the gene matches. CDR3 residues: CASSPLGGGLAGGEQFF. The CDR3 DNA reads TGTGCCAGCAGCCCCCTCGGGGGTGGACTAGCGGGAGGTGAGCAGTTCTTC.

This clonotype was counted at least ten times. This chain joins TRBV5-1 and TRBJ2-7; 9 bases match TRBD1. Germline V gives CDR1 SGHRS, CDR2 YFSETQ. The length of the CDR3 is 15 residues. The junction had 9 bases not matched to a gene; V was cut back by 4 bases and J by 4 bases. CDR3: CASSAFPGQGYEQYF. CDR3 DNA sequence: TGCGCCAGCAGCGCGTTTCCGGGACAGGGTTACGAGCAGTACTTC.

The rearrangement links TRBV28 to TRBJ2-5; 9 positions agree with TRBD2. Germline values: CDR1 MDHEN, CDR2 SYDVKM. CDR3 length: 15 amino acids. V dropped 2 bases and J dropped 4; count of bases not matched to a gene: 5. The chain's CDR3 is CASSLERGERETQYF. As DNA, the CDR3 is TGTGCCAGCAGTTTAGAGCGGGGGGAAAGAGAGACCCAGTACTTC.

This clonotype was detected a few times. The chain joins TRBV2 to TRBJ1-1; D remains ambiguous. The V end lost 7 bases, the J end lost 4 bases, and 10 bases lay between the germline ends. Germline V lookup: CDR1 SNHLY, CDR2 FYNNEI. The CDR3 totals 12 residues. This CDR3 reads CASKQTGTEAFF. CDR3 nucleotide sequence: TGTGCCAGCAAACAAACCGGCACTGAAGCTTTCTTT.

This clonotype showed up many times. The chain combines TRBV30 with TRBJ2-3, with D possibly being TRBD2 (5 bases). Trimming removed 3 bases from V and 4 bases from J, with 8 bases in between. The CDR3 is 12 residues long. Germline V gene data show CDR1 as GTSNPN and CDR2 as SVGIG (reference sequence). The CDR3 DNA reads TGTGCCTGGAGGGCACTAGCAGATACGCAGTATTTT. This gives the protein CAWRALADTQYF.

This clonotype was observed a single time. The gene calls are TRBV28 and TRBJ1-4; D is unresolved. The CDR3 extends over 17 amino acids. V lost 5 bases and J lost 6, with 22 bases in between. The germline CDR1 and CDR2 sequences are MDHEN and SYDVKM. The CDR3 sequence: CASSPGRGTQGDEKLFF. CDR3 DNA: TGTGCCAGCAGTCCTGGACGAGGCACCCAAGGTGATGAAAAACTGTTTTTT.

This clonotype was observed many times. The J gene is TRBJ2-1, the V gene TRBV7-2; tentative D call: TRBD1 (6 bases). This CDR3 spans 18 amino acids. Germline loops: CDR1 SGHTA, CDR2 FQGNSA. V was shortened by 2 bases and J by 5 bases, with 22 bases between the two germline ends. The CDR3, as DNA: TGTGCCAGCAGCTTAAAGGGGGTCGGGGCTTGGGGCGACAATGAGCAGTTCTTC. Protein: CASSLKGVGAWGDNEQFF.

The table lists this clonotype with a few counts. V and J are TRBV27 and TRBJ1-2, with 8 bases identical to TRBD1. Trimming removed 4 bases from V and 4 bases from J; junction bases left unmatched: 11. The CDR3 spans 16 residues. Per the germline V gene, CDR1 is MNHEY and CDR2 is SMNVEV (reference sequence). The CDR3 loop is CASSSSEDRGFYGYTF. CDR3 DNA sequence: TGTGCCAGCAGTTCGAGCGAAGACAGGGGATTCTATGGCTACACCTTC.

This sequence joins TRBV5-1 and TRBJ1-1; D is unresolved. Trimming left V 2 bases short and J 13 bases short, with 18 bases between. The CDR3 spans 13 residues. From germline, CDR1 is SGHRS and CDR2 YFSETQ. The CDR3: CASSLRSGLVGFF. The CDR3 DNA follows: TGCGCCAGCAGCTTACGTTCGGGCTTAGTTGGTTTCTTT.

In this sample, this clonotype turned up many times. The V gene is TRBV7-8, the J gene TRBJ1-3; D remains unclear. Germline V gene data show CDR1 as SGHVS and CDR2 as FQNEAQ. V was cut by 1 base and J by 0 bases, with 7 bases left in between. CDR3 length: 15 residues. The CDR3 bases are TGTGCCAGCAGCTTAGGAGCCGCCTCTGGAAACACCATATATTTT. It codes for CASSLGAASGNTIYF.

This clonotype has just a few counts. The chain carries TRBV7-8 and TRBJ2-5; weak D call: TRBD1 (5 bases). With 3 bases removed from V and 5 bases from J, the gap between germline ends came to 13 bases. The CDR3 contains 14 residues. Germline CDR1 is SGHVS and CDR2 is FQNEAQ. The CDR3 spells CASSFASAGETQYF. The CDR3 nucleotides read TGTGCCAGCAGCTTCGCCTCGGCAGGGGAGACCCAGTACTTC.

There are many counts of this clonotype. J is TRBJ2-3 and V is TRBV6-5; D call uncertain. The CDR3 has 15 amino acids. With 2 bases removed from V and 1 base from J, the gap between germline ends came to 10 bases. Germline V CDR1 and CDR2: MNHEY, SVGAGI. CDR3 in DNA: TGTGCCAGCAGTTACGTGGGGTGGGGCACAGATACGCAGTATTTT. It yields the protein CASSYVGWGTDTQYF.

V usage is TRBV7-9 and J usage is TRBJ2-4; 7 bases are shared with TRBD2. This CDR3 region has 13 residues. Germline V gene sequence: CDR1 SEHNR, CDR2 FQNEAQ (reference sequence). The V and J ends lost 2 bases and 14 bases, in that order; junction bases with no gene match: 9. CDR3 region: CASSLPGREREYF. The DNA of the CDR3 is TGTGCCAGCAGCTTACCAGGGCGGGAGAGGGAGTACTTC.

The chain is built from TRBV12-3 or TRBV12-4 and TRBJ2-3; TRBD2 is a possible D gene (6 bases). The V gene lost 6 bases and the J gene lost 4 bases, with 11 bases spanning the gap. The CDR3 extends over 13 amino acids. Here the CDR3 DNA reads TGTGCCAGCAGGACGGGACTGCCAGATACGCAGTATTTT. This sequence encodes CASRTGLPDTQYF.